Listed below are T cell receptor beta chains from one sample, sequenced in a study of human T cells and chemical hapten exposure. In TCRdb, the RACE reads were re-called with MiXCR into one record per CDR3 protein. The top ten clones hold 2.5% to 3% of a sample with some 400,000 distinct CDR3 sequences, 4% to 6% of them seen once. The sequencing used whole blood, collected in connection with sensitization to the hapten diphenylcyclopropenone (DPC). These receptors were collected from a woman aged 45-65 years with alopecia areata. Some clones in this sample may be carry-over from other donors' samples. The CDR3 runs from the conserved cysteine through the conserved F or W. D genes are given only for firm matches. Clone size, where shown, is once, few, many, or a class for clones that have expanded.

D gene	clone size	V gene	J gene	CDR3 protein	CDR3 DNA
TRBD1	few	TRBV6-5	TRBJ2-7	CASSLYRGQGEQYF	TGTGCCAGCAGCCTTTACAGGGGGCAGGGCGAACAGTACTTC
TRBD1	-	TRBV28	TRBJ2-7	CASSGRGRGGYEQYF	TGTGCCAGCAGTGGCAGGGGGCGCGGTGGATACGAGCAGTACTTC
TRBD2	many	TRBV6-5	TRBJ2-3	CASSLSGSGDTQYF	TGTGCCAGCAGCTTGAGCGGGAGTGGAGATACGCAGTATTTT
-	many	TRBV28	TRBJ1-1	CASSIGVGTEAFF	TGTGCCAGCTCTATCGGGGTGGGTACTGAAGCTTTCTTT
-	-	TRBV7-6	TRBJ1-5	CASRLTRGQPQHF	TGTGCCAGCAGACTAACACGGGGACAGCCCCAGCATTTT
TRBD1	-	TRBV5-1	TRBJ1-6	CASSFFSGGNNSPLHF	TGCGCCAGCAGCTTTTTTTCAGGGGGTAATAATTCACCCCTCCACTTT
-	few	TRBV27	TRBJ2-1	CASSFRQYNEQFF	TGTGCCAGCAGTTTCCGACAGTACAATGAGCAGTTCTTC
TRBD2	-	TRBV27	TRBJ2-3	CASSLWSGGLDTQYF	TGTGCCAGCAGTTTATGGAGCGGGGGGTTAGATACGCAGTATTTT
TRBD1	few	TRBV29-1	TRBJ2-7	CSVPGTGGGNEQYF	TGCAGCGTTCCCGGGACAGGGGGCGGAAACGAGCAGTACTTC
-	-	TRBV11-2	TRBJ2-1	CASSLEVASNEQFF	TGTGCCAGCAGCTTAGAGGTAGCGTCCAATGAGCAGTTCTTC
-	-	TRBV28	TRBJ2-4	CASSLEAGNIQYF	TGTGCCAGCAGTTTAGAAGCTGGAAACATTCAGTACTTC
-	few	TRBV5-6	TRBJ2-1	CASSYGRGVNEQFF	TGTGCCAGCAGCTATGGGCGGGGAGTCAATGAGCAGTTCTTC
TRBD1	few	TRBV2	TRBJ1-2	CASSAGTGIGYTF	TGTGCCAGCAGCGCGGGGACAGGGATTGGCTACACCTTC
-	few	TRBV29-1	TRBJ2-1	CSVAARVRVSYNEQFF	TGCAGCGTTGCGGCGCGGGTCAGGGTTTCCTACAATGAGCAGTTCTTC
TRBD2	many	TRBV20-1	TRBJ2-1	CSARPASGADNEQFF	TGCAGTGCTAGACCGGCTAGCGGGGCAGACAATGAGCAGTTCTTC
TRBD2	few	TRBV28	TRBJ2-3	CASSSLLAGDGGTQYF	TGTGCCAGCAGTTCCCTTTTAGCGGGAGATGGGGGTACGCAGTATTTT
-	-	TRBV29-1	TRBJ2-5	CSAASPIFKETQYF	TGCAGCGCCGCTTCGCCTATTTTCAAAGAGACCCAGTACTTC
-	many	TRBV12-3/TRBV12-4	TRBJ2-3	CASSLNQGTDTQYF	TGTGCCAGCAGTTTAAATCAGGGAACAGATACGCAGTATTTT
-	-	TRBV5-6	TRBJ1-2	CASSLGDLIYGYTF	TGTGCCAGCAGCTTAGGGGATCTGATCTATGGCTACACCTTC
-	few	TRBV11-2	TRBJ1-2	CASSLDLGHSYGYTF	TGTGCCAGCAGCTTAGATTTAGGACACTCCTATGGCTACACCTTC
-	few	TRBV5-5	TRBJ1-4	CASSLPGGLEKLFF	TGTGCCAGCAGCCTACCCGGGGGACTTGAAAAACTGTTTTTT
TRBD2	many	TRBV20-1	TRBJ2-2	CSASREAGELFF	TGCAGTGCTAGTCGGGAGGCCGGGGAGCTGTTTTTT
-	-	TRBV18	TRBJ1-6	CASSPPGLVDSPLHF	TGTGCCAGCTCACCACCAGGGTTGGTTGATTCACCCCTCCACTTT
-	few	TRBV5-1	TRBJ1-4	CASSLGPATNEKLFF	TGCGCCAGCAGCCTGGGACCTGCAACTAATGAAAAACTGTTTTTT
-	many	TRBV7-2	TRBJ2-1	CASSLSSRSYNEQFF	TGTGCCAGCAGCTTATCGTCCAGGTCGTACAATGAGCAGTTCTTC
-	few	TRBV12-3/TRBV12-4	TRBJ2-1	CASDRGQNEQFF	TGTGCCAGCGACCGGGGCCAAAATGAGCAGTTCTTC
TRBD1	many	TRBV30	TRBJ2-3	CAWSATGAPTDTQYF	TGTGCCTGGAGTGCAACAGGGGCCCCAACAGATACGCAGTATTTT
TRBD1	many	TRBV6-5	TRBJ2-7	CASSYRDRAYEQYF	TGTGCCAGCAGTTATCGGGACAGGGCTTACGAGCAGTACTTC
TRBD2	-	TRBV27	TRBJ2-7	CASSLSPSGTYEQYF	TGTGCCAGCAGTTTATCGCCTAGCGGGACCTACGAGCAGTACTTC
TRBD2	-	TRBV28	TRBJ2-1	CASRTSGGPYNEQFF	TGTGCCAGCAGGACTAGCGGGGGACCATACAATGAGCAGTTCTTC
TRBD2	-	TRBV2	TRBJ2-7	CAVPASGTSGAAYEQYF	TGTGCCGTCCCAGCCTCCGGGACTAGCGGGGCGGCCTACGAGCAGTACTTC
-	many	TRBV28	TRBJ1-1	CASTSRPLNTEAFF	TGTGCCAGCACAAGCAGGCCCCTGAACACTGAAGCTTTCTTT
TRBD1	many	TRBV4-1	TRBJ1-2	CASSQVEGQGRTNYGYTF	TGCGCCAGCAGCCAAGTAGAGGGACAGGGGCGAACTAACTATGGCTACACCTTC
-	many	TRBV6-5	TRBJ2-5	CASITSRGTQYF	TGTGCCAGCATCACATCCCGGGGGACCCAGTACTTC
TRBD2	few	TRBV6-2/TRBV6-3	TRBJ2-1	CASSRLAEAYNEQFF	TGTGCCAGCAGTCGACTAGCGGAGGCCTACAATGAGCAGTTCTTC
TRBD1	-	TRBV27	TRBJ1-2	CASKMTGGWGYGYTF	TGTGCCAGCAAAATGACAGGGGGCTGGGGCTATGGCTACACCTTC
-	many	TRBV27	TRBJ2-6	CASSSLDGANVLTF	TGTGCCAGCAGTTCCTTGGACGGGGCCAACGTCCTGACTTTC
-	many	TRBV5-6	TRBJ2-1	CASRAAIKNGEQFF	TGTGCCAGCAGGGCTGCAATAAAGAACGGTGAGCAGTTCTTC
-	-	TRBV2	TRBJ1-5	CASSGLGSNQPQHF	TGTGCCAGCAGTGGACTAGGGAGCAATCAGCCCCAGCATTTT
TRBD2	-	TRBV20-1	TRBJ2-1	CSAQKFSGSYIEQFF	TGCAGTGCTCAGAAGTTTAGCGGGAGCTACATTGAGCAGTTCTTC